This passage covers 20 T cell receptor beta chains from one sample sequenced in a study of T cells in Graves' hyperthyroidism and ophthalmopathy. Amplified TCR beta CDR3 regions derived from RNA transcripts. The TCR CDR3 first-round RT-PCR relied on the HTBI primer set. One entry per CDR3 protein, called by TCRdb with MiXCR from the multiplex PCR reads. The sample consists of more than 350,000 distinct CDR3 sequences, about 16% of them appearing once. Input material: blood. Receptor source: a woman aged 55-75 years with Graves' ophthalmopathy.

There are many counts of this clonotype. The gene calls are TRBV28 and TRBJ2-5; the match to TRBD1 covers 8 bases. Germline V gene lookup returns CDR1 MDHEN and CDR2 SYDVKM. Unmatched junction bases numbered 8, after V lost 6 bases and J lost 5 bases. CDR3 length: 14 amino acids. CDR3 sequence: CASSSPGGWETQYF. Written as DNA, the CDR3 is TGTGCCAGCAGCTCCCCAGGGGGCTGGGAGACCCAGTACTTC. Combining the CDR3 with reference TRBV28 and TRBJ2-5 gives the whole variable domain DVKVTQSSRYLVKRTGEKVFLECVQDMDHENMFWYRQDPGLGLRLIYFSYDVKMKEKGDIPEGYSVSREKKERFSLILESASTNQTSMYLCASSSPGGWETQYFGPGTRLLVL.

As regards this clonotype: The junction does not match germline at one end; this may be a read error. The chain has TRBV6-1 and TRBJ2-1, with 7 positions matching TRBD2. Looked up from germline, CDR1 is MNHNS and CDR2 is SASEGT. The CDR3 is 15 amino acids. The CDR3 nucleotides are TGTGCCAGCAGGGAAGCGGGACTCGGGGTCACTGAGCAGTTCTTC. Translated, it gives CASREAGLGVTEQFF.

V and J are TRBV18 and TRBJ1-1, with D uncertain. Germline values: CDR1 KGHSH, CDR2 LQKENI. The CDR3 extends over 15 amino acids. Trimming stripped 0 bases from V and 1 base from J, with 9 bases between. CDR3 sequence: CASSPPSLPNTEAFF. The CDR3 nucleotides are TGTGCCAGCTCACCACCGTCACTGCCGAACACTGAAGCTTTCTTT.

This clonotype turned up a few times. A junction end diverges from the germline sequence, so it may reflect a read error. The chain employs TRBV7-9 and TRBJ2-7; 12 positions match TRBD2. Germline V gene sequence: CDR1 SEHNR, CDR2 FQNEAQ (reference sequence). The CDR3 is 15 amino acids. The chain's CDR3 is CASSLAGGLAYEQYF. The CDR3 DNA is TGTGCCAGCAGCCTAGCGGGAGGGCTTGCCTACGAGCAGTACTTC.

This chain uses TRBV9 with TRBJ2-3, with D perhaps matching TRBD1 or TRBD2 (5 bases each). From germline, CDR1 is SGDLS and CDR2 YYNGEE. V lost 4 bases and J 1 base, leaving 13 bases between the germline ends. This CDR3 has 15 residues. CDR3 sequence: CASSPYGGGTDTQYF. In DNA, the CDR3 is TGTGCCAGCAGCCCGTATGGGGGTGGCACAGATACGCAGTATTTT. Full variable domain (outside the CDR3, taken from reference TRBV9 and TRBJ2-3): DSGVTQTPKHLITATGQRVTLRCSPRSGDLSVYWYQQSLDQGLQFLIQYYNGEERAKGNILERFSAQQFPDLHSELNLSSLELGDSALYFCASSPYGGGTDTQYFGPGTRLTVL.

At least ten counts were recorded for this clonotype. The chain links TRBV20-1 to TRBJ1-6; D gene ambiguous. The CDR3 spans 14 residues. Germline V gene lookup returns CDR1 DFQATT and CDR2 SNEGSKA (reference sequence). V was pared by 6 bases and J by 7 bases, with 16 bases between. The CDR3 bases are TGCAGTGCAAAAGGGAGAGGACCCAATTCACCCCTCCACTTT. Protein sequence: CSAKGRGPNSPLHF.

This clonotype was counted ten times or more. V usage is TRBV29-1 and J usage is TRBJ2-7; D perhaps matches TRBD2 (5 bases). CDR1 SQVTM and CDR2 ANQGSEA come from the germline V gene. Trimming removed 4 bases from V and 7 bases from J, with 11 bases in between. CDR3 size: 11 residues. The CDR3 loop is CSVVIGGEQYF. The CDR3 region has the DNA TGCAGCGTTGTCATCGGCGGGGAGCAGTACTTC.

This clonotype has at least ten counts. The chain uses TRBV12-3 or TRBV12-4 and TRBJ1-5; 7 bases agree with TRBD1. The CDR3 totals 15 residues. J lost 3 bases, V lost 1 base, and 3 bases had no gene match. Here the CDR3 reads CASSLGDRHNQPQHF. Here the CDR3 DNA reads TGTGCCAGCAGTTTAGGGGACAGACACAATCAGCCCCAGCATTTT.

About this clonotype: The final CDR3 position lacks the conserved phenylalanine or tryptophan, pointing to a likely read error. The chain carries TRBV27 and TRBJ1-4; D is uncertain. This CDR3 spans 15 amino acids. Trimming removed 4 bases from V and 5 bases from J, with 14 bases in between. Per germline, CDR1 MNHEY and CDR2 SMNVEV (reference sequence). The CDR3 DNA reads as TGTGCCAGCAGTTCCTCGCCTACAGCCAATGAAAAACTGTTTTCT. Amino acids: CASSSSPTANEKLFS.

This clonotype was detected a few times. The rearrangement links TRBV11-3 to TRBJ2-1; D remains ambiguous. The CDR3 is 14 amino acids. Germline V gene data show CDR1 as SGHNT and CDR2 as YENEEA. Trimming took off 5 bases at V and 5 bases at J, with 13 bases between the two ends. The CDR3 sequence is CASSPGPGDNEQFF. In DNA form, the CDR3 reads TGTGCCAGCAGCCCAGGACCTGGTGACAATGAGCAGTTCTTC. Filled out from reference TRBV11-3 and TRBJ2-1, the complete variable domain reads EAGVVQSPRYKIIEKKQPVAFWCNPISGHNTLYWYLQNLGQGPELLIRYENEEAVDDSQLPKDRFSAERLKGVDSTLKIQPAELGDSAVYLCASSPGPGDNEQFFGPGTRLTVL.

This clonotype was detected many times. This rearrangement joins TRBV28 to TRBJ2-7; D unclear. The length of the CDR3 is 14 residues. Between the trimmed V and J ends, which lost 10 bases and 3 bases, there was a span of 19 bases. Germline V gene data show CDR1 as MDHEN and CDR2 as SYDVKM. The CDR3 spells CATVLTPEGYEQYF. CDR3 in DNA: TGTGCCACCGTCCTCACTCCCGAAGGCTACGAGCAGTACTTC.

In its sample, this clonotype was seen many times. The V and J genes are TRBV30 and TRBJ2-7; D is unresolved. Trimming left V 0 bases short and J 7 bases short, with 7 bases between. This CDR3 is 11 amino acids long. The germline V gene has CDR1 GTSNPN and CDR2 SVGIG (reference sequence). CDR3 residues: CAWSVLEEQYF. DNA for the CDR3: TGTGCCTGGAGTGTCCTGGAAGAGCAGTACTTC.

Many counts were recorded for this clonotype. The rearrangement joins TRBV28 to TRBJ1-5; a weak D match, TRBD1 (6 bases). CDR3 length: 16 residues. The germline CDR1 and CDR2 sequences are MDHEN and SYDVKM. V dropped 6 bases and J dropped 3 bases, with 18 bases sitting between them. In DNA, the CDR3 is TGTGCCAGCAGCCTGACAGGCCCCCCACTCAATCAGCCCCAGCATTTT. Its translation: CASSLTGPPLNQPQHF.

This clonotype has just a few counts. V is TRBV10-3 and J is TRBJ2-1; TRBD1 is a possible D gene (6 bases). This CDR3 is built from 10 residues. V lost 6 bases and J 10 bases, leaving 7 bases between the germline ends. Germline assignment: CDR1 ENHRY and CDR2 SYGVKD. The CDR3 DNA sequence: TGTGCCATCAGAGACAGGGAGCAGTTCTTC. Protein product: CAIRDREQFF.

Regarding this clonotype: A much larger clone lies a single base off, so this may be a read error. The chain joins TRBV20-1 to TRBJ2-7; D may match TRBD1 or TRBD2 (6 bases each). The CDR3 has 14 residues. Germline V CDR1 and CDR2: DFQATT, SNEGSKA (reference sequence). The chain's CDR3 is CSAREWGALYERYF. The CDR3, as DNA: TGCAGTGCTAGAGAGTGGGGGGCGCTTTACGAGCGGTACTTC.

In regard to this clonotype: A much bigger clone sits one base away, suggesting this may be a read error. CDR3 bases: TGTGCCAGCAGTGTCGGACAGGGCCCCCAAGAGACCCAGCACTTC. It encodes CASSVGQGPQETQHF. The chain employs TRBV7-9 and TRBJ2-5; TRBD1 aligns across 8 bases. This CDR3 contains 15 residues. Germline loops: CDR1 SEHNR, CDR2 FQNEAQ (reference sequence).

The J gene is TRBJ1-2, the V gene TRBV24-1; no clear D gene. Trimming cost V 9 bases and J 10 bases, with 20 bases left between them. The CDR3 extends over 13 amino acids. Germline-derived CDR1 and CDR2 are KGHDR and SFDVKD. The CDR3: CATGSPEGLDYTF. As DNA, the CDR3 is TGTGCCACCGGGAGCCCGGAGGGTCTAGACTACACCTTC.

This clonotype was counted ten times or more. This rearrangement joins TRBV12-5 to TRBJ2-1; D is ambiguous. The CDR3 is made up of 15 amino acids. CDR1 and CDR2 (germline): LGHNT, FRNRAP. V shed 3 bases and J shed 6 bases, with 15 bases lying between them. The CDR3 is CASGLAAIPGNEQFF. In DNA, the CDR3 is TGTGCTAGTGGTTTAGCAGCCATCCCCGGCAATGAGCAGTTCTTC.

This clonotype was detected many times. The chain is built from TRBV9 and TRBJ2-3; TRBD1 is a possible D gene (6 bases). V gave up 5 bases and J gave up 2 bases, with 9 bases separating them. The CDR3 runs to 13 residues. CDR1 and CDR2 from the germline V gene are SGDLS and YYNGEE. As DNA, the CDR3 is TGTGCCAGCAGTACAGGGTTCACAGATACGCAGTATTTT. It translates to CASSTGFTDTQYF.

This clonotype showed up many times. The chain links TRBV11-2 to TRBJ2-5; D unresolved. With 4 bases removed from V and 5 bases from J, the gap between germline ends came to 5 bases. CDR1 is SGHAT, CDR2 FQNNGV, per germline. There are 11 residues in the CDR3. CDR3 region: CASSSSETQYF. The CDR3 DNA is TGTGCCAGCAGCTCCAGTGAGACCCAGTACTTC.